Below are 17 T cell receptor beta chains sequenced from a single sample in a study of blood T cell repertoires in COVID-19. TCRdb's table, derived via immunoSEQ multiplex PCR, lists solely in-frame clones and lacks some. This sample has around 70,000 clones, with around 74% found just once. Sequenced: peripheral blood. These receptors all come from a man in his 70s with acute or convalescent COVID-19.

There are a few counts of this clone. This chain connects TRBV29-1 to TRBJ2-2; possibly TRBD2 for D (5 bases). Trimming removed 4 bases at V and 3 bases at J, with 12 bases between. CDR1 SQVTM and CDR2 ANQGSEA come from the germline V gene. This CDR3 has 14 residues. CDR3 residues: CSVGELEDTGELFF. The DNA for the CDR3 is TGCAGCGTTGGGGAGCTTGAGGACACCGGGGAGCTGTTTTTT.

This clone has just one count. The chain has TRBV5-6 and TRBJ1-5, with D tentatively TRBD1 (5 bases). V was shortened by 0 bases and J by 5 bases, with 12 bases between the two germline ends. CDR1 and CDR2 from the germline V gene are SGHDT and YYEEEE. The CDR3 runs 15 residues. CDR3 residues: CASSLGSGGYQPQHF. CDR3 coding DNA: TGTGCCAGCAGCTTGGGATCGGGGGGGTATCAGCCCCAGCATTTT.

The chain has TRBV19 and TRBJ2-5; 10 nucleotides match TRBD2. V lost 5 bases and J lost 4; bases outside the gene matches: 4. The germline CDR1 and CDR2 sequences are LNHDA and SQIVND (reference sequence). This CDR3 is built from 14 residues. The DNA of the CDR3 is TGTGCCAGTAGTCCGGGACTAGCGTCAGAGACCCAGTACTTC. Translation gives CASSPGLASETQYF.

This chain links TRBV9 with TRBJ2-2; TRBD2 matches at 9 bases. CDR3 length: 14 amino acids. In germline, CDR1 is SGDLS, CDR2 YYNGEE. V was clipped by 3 bases and J by 5 bases; unmatched bases: 2. The CDR3 DNA reads TGTGCCAGCAGCGAGGGACTAGCAACCGGGGAGCTGTTTTTT. Its translation is CASSEGLATGELFF.

The rearrangement links TRBV24-1 to TRBJ2-1; 8 positions match TRBD2. Looked up from germline, CDR1 is KGHDR and CDR2 is SFDVKD. The CDR3 is made up of 14 amino acids. The trim removed 5 bases at V and 2 bases at J, leaving 1 base unmatched. The CDR3 coding sequence is TGTGCCACCAGTGGGGGACTAGCCTACAATGAGCAGTTCTTC. Protein: CATSGGLAYNEQFF.

This clone came up once. The chain combines TRBV5-6 with TRBJ2-1; possibly TRBD2 for D (6 bases). Trimming removed 1 base at V and 7 bases at J, with 12 bases between. The CDR3 sequence is 14 residues long. Germline CDR1 SGHDT, CDR2 YYEEEE. CDR3 sequence reads: CASSLLTSRNEQFF. The CDR3 nucleotides read TGTGCCAGCAGCTTGCTAACTAGCCGGAATGAGCAGTTCTTC.

This clone was observed a single time. The rearrangement joins TRBV9 to TRBJ2-2, with 11 bases fitting TRBD2. This CDR3 has 17 amino acids. The V segment lost 3 bases and the J segment 0 bases; nucleotides outside the gene matches: 4. Germline V CDR1 and CDR2: SGDLS, YYNGEE. CDR3 in amino acids: CASSAPLAGANTGELFF. The CDR3 DNA reads TGTGCCAGCAGCGCCCCACTAGCGGGAGCGAACACCGGGGAGCTGTTTTTT. The full variable domain, its missing parts supplied by reference TRBV9 and TRBJ2-2, is DSGVTQTPKHLITATGQRVTLRCSPRSGDLSVYWYQQSLDQGLQFLIQYYNGEERAKGNILERFSAQQFPDLHSELNLSSLELGDSALYFCASSAPLAGANTGELFFGEGSRLTVL.

A note on this clone: This sample includes further DNA sequences coding for the same CDR3. The chain carries TRBV20-1 and TRBJ2-2; D is perhaps TRBD2 (5 bases). Germline CDR1 DFQATT, CDR2 SNEGSKA (reference sequence). This CDR3 is built from 10 residues. In DNA form, the CDR3 reads TGCCGATGGCTCGGTGGGAGGCTGTTTTTT. Protein product: CRWLGGRLFF.

The chain links TRBV9 to TRBJ2-3; TRBD2 matches at 7 bases. V was pared by 0 bases and J by 5 bases, with 6 bases of the junction left unmatched. Germline V gives CDR1 SGDLS, CDR2 YYNGEE. The CDR3 has 15 amino acids. The CDR3 nucleotides are TGTGCCAGCAGCGTAGCGGGAGGCGCAATAGATACGCAGTATTTT. This translates into CASSVAGGAIDTQYF. Based on the CDR3 plus reference TRBV9 and TRBJ2-3, the full variable domain is DSGVTQTPKHLITATGQRVTLRCSPRSGDLSVYWYQQSLDQGLQFLIQYYNGEERAKGNILERFSAQQFPDLHSELNLSSLELGDSALYFCASSVAGGAIDTQYFGPGTRLTVL.

In its sample, this clone was seen once. This chain uses TRBV5-4 with TRBJ1-2, with 7 bases fitting TRBD1. The trim removed 3 bases at V and 4 bases at J, leaving 6 bases unmatched. CDR3 length: 14 amino acids. Germline V lookup: CDR1 SGHNT, CDR2 YYREEE (reference sequence). The CDR3 nucleotides are TGTGCCAGCAGCTATTCAGACAGGGTCTATGGCTACACCTTC. Translation gives CASSYSDRVYGYTF.

The CDR3 protein is CASSLAEGRLWTEPQHF. CDR3 in DNA: TGTGCCAGCAGCTTGGCCGAGGGCAGGCTGTGGACCGAGCCCCAGCATTTT. The genes are TRBV5-6 and TRBJ1-5; D gene ambiguous. The length of the CDR3 is 17 residues. The V gene lost 0 bases and the J gene lost 8 bases, with 21 bases spanning the gap. Germline V gene sequence: CDR1 SGHDT, CDR2 YYEEEE.

This sequence joins TRBV9 and TRBJ2-3; a weak D match, TRBD2 (6 bases). Per germline, CDR1 SGDLS and CDR2 YYNGEE. V was trimmed by 3 bases and J by 2 bases, leaving 13 bases between them. The CDR3 consists of 15 residues. The CDR3 DNA reads TGTGCCAGCAGCGAATGGGACTCCCTCACAGATACGCAGTATTTT. It encodes CASSEWDSLTDTQYF. The whole variable domain, remainder taken from reference TRBV9 and TRBJ2-3, is DSGVTQTPKHLITATGQRVTLRCSPRSGDLSVYWYQQSLDQGLQFLIQYYNGEERAKGNILERFSAQQFPDLHSELNLSSLELGDSALYFCASSEWDSLTDTQYFGPGTRLTVL.

This clone has a single count. The CDR3 DNA reads TGTGCCAGCAGCACCGGACTAGCGGGAGAGCAGTTCTTC. This sequence encodes CASSTGLAGEQFF. This sequence joins TRBV11-2 and TRBJ2-1; 12 positions agree with TRBD2. Germline assignment: CDR1 SGHAT and CDR2 FQNNGV. The V gene end was trimmed by 5 bases and the J gene end by 10 bases; junction bases not matched to a gene: 3. The CDR3 covers 13 residues.

The chain links TRBV7-9 to TRBJ1-1, with 8 bases matching TRBD1. This CDR3 is 14 amino acids long. Germline V gene lookup returns CDR1 SEHNR and CDR2 FQNEAQ (reference sequence). The ends lost 5 bases at V and 5 bases at J; junction bases unmatched: 7. CDR3 nucleotides: TGTGCCAGCAGCGGGCAGGGGGCGCGGACTGAAGCTTTCTTT. This gives the protein CASSGQGARTEAFF.

This sequence joins TRBV29-1 and TRBJ2-7; D possibly corresponds to TRBD1 (6 bases). Trimming removed 4 bases from V and 1 base from J, with 17 bases in between. Germline assignment: CDR1 SQVTM and CDR2 ANQGSEA. This CDR3 is 15 amino acids long. The CDR3 DNA follows: TGCAGCGTTGTTATCCGGGACAAAATTTCCTACGAGCAGTACTTC. Encoded protein: CSVVIRDKISYEQYF.

V gene TRBV19 combines with J gene TRBJ2-3; possible D gene TRBD1, 5 bases. Germline V gives CDR1 LNHDA, CDR2 SQIVND (reference sequence). This CDR3 comprises 13 residues. V lost 7 bases and J lost 0, with 8 bases in between. CDR3 sequence (DNA): TGTGCCAGTAATGCAGGGAGCACAGATACGCAGTATTTT. Its protein is CASNAGSTDTQYF.

This rearrangement joins TRBV9 to TRBJ2-6, with D uncertain. The CDR3 totals 18 residues. CDR1 is SGDLS, CDR2 YYNGEE, per germline. V lost 3 bases, J lost 2 bases, and 18 bases lay in between. As DNA, the CDR3 is TGTGCCAGCAGCGCCAGAAAGGAGCGCCGGACTGGGGCCAACGTCCTGACTTTC. As protein: CASSARKERRTGANVLTF.